Given below is one T cell receptor (beta chain) in context. Antigen specificity is unknown. These data are taken from a study of shared clonotypes between healthy human individuals. The authors loaded roughly 200 ng DNA, roughly 33,000 T cell genomes, into sorted-subset replicate PCRs. Sequencing was performed with immunoSEQ multiplex PCR; in TCRdb, only in-frame clones are kept and a portion is missing. The sample shows some 630,000 clones, 55% to 75% of them seen only once. Study-level findings and limits: Rarefaction revealed incomplete sorted-subset sequencing despite large depth. Naive CD4 clonotypes overlapped across a few donors at about 5.2%.

This CDR3 contains 14 residues. Germline V gene data show CDR1 as MDHEN and CDR2 as SYDVKM. The chain combines TRBV28 with TRBJ2-5; TRBD1 aligns across 7 bases. The end of the DNA is better explained by TRBJ2-7, so the J call may be wrong. Sequenced material: memory CD4+ T cells sorted from blood. Described subset: CD45RA-negative fraction. The sequence was obtained from a woman in her twenties or thirties in good health. In DNA form, the CDR3 reads TGTGCCAGCAGTCAACCGGGACAGTCCTACGAGCAGTACTTC. Encoded protein: CASSQPGQSYEQYF.